These T cell receptor beta chains were read from a single sample in a study of cytomegalovirus exposure and HLA in healthy donors. Generated by immunoSEQ multiplex PCR, the TCRdb table keeps only in-frame clones and is missing some. The sample contains about 200,000 clones, over 60% of which appear only once. The material sequenced was PBMCs. All receptors derive from a woman aged 35 to 49 in good health and CMV-seronegative. Both conserved end residues are part of each CDR3. A D gene is named only where the DNA matches it firmly. Clone sizes are given selectively: once, few, many, or a class where the clone is expanded.

-	TRBV9	TRBD2	TRBJ2-2	TGTGCCAGCAGCGTAGGTTTAGCGGGCGGAAGGGCCACCGGGGAGCTGTTTTTT	CASSVGLAGGRATGELFF
-	TRBV19	-	TRBJ2-5	TGTGCCAGTAGTCCCATCCCCCAGGGGTGGGAGACCCAGTACTTC	CASSPIPQGWETQYF
-	TRBV11-1	TRBD2	TRBJ2-1	TGTGCCAGCAGCTATAGCGGGAGATCCTACAATGAGCAGTTCTTC	CASSYSGRSYNEQFF
-	TRBV2	TRBD2	TRBJ2-1	TGTGCCAGCAGCCAAGTAGCGGGCTCCTACAATGAGCAGTTCTTC	CASSQVAGSYNEQFF
-	TRBV6-1	TRBD2	TRBJ2-1	TGTGCCAGCCTAGCGGGGGGGTGGAATGAGCAGTTCTTC	CASLAGGWNEQFF
-	TRBV7-6	-	TRBJ2-1	TGTGCCAGCAGCCCGTCGAGGGAGCAGTTCTTC	CASSPSREQFF
-	TRBV9	TRBD1	TRBJ2-7	TGTGCCAGCAGCGTAGCACCAGGGGGCGGCTACGAGCAGTACTTC	CASSVAPGGGYEQYF
-	TRBV4-3	-	TRBJ2-7	TGCGCCAGCAGCCAAGAGGCAGGGCAGACCTACGAGCAGTACTTC	CASSQEAGQTYEQYF
-	TRBV27	TRBD2	TRBJ2-1	TGTGCCAGCAAGGGACTAGCGGGAGGGGAGAATGAGCAGTTCTTC	CASKGLAGGENEQFF
-	TRBV5-1	TRBD2	TRBJ2-1	TGCGCCAGCAGCTCCGGGACTAGCGGGCTCGGGGAGCAGTTCTTC	CASSSGTSGLGEQFF
-	TRBV11-2	TRBD2	TRBJ2-2	TGTGCCAGCAGCTTACTGGCTAGCGGGAACACCGGGGAGCTGTTTTTT	CASSLLASGNTGELFF
-	TRBV6-5	-	TRBJ1-1	TGTGCCAGCAGTTCTGGGAGGTTGGGCACTGAAGCTTTCTTT	CASSSGRLGTEAFF
once	TRBV7-6	TRBD2	TRBJ2-4	TGTGCCAGCAGCTTAGAGGGGTCGGGAGGGAACATTCAGTACTTC	CASSLEGSGGNIQYF
-	TRBV6-5	TRBD2	TRBJ2-3	TGTGCCAGCAGCCTATTATGGGAGGGCCGTGATACGCAGTATTTT	CASSLLWEGRDTQYF
-	TRBV7-8	-	TRBJ1-2	TGTGCCAGCAGCTTAGATACTAACTATGGCTACACCTTC	CASSLDTNYGYTF
once	TRBV6-5	TRBD1	TRBJ2-7	TGTGCCAGCAGTCGACCGGGACAGCGCTACGAGCAGTACTTC	CASSRPGQRYEQYF
-	TRBV30	TRBD2	TRBJ2-1	TGTGCCTGGAGCGGACCCGAGCGGGGAGGCTACAATGAGCAGTTCTTC	CAWSGPERGGYNEQFF
once	TRBV7-7	TRBD2	TRBJ2-5	TGTGCTAGCAGCCTAGGACTAGCGGGAACCCAAGAGACCCAGTACTTC	CASSLGLAGTQETQYF